This TCR beta chain was sequenced during a study of cytomegalovirus exposure and HLA in healthy donors. Overall study: Genetic ancestry analysis placed around 76% of the 300 to 400 donors that were genotyped in the Caucasian-associated cluster. Study-wide results and limits: As was reported, the classifier diagnosed cytomegalovirus status with high specificity and sensitivity.

Use of 60 Vbeta and 13 Jbeta primers characterized the PCR. Data came from immunoSEQ multiplex PCR; TCRdb stores just in-frame clones and leaves some out. The sample holds over 100,000 clones. Concerning this clone: Antigen: not known.

CDR3 length: 16 residues. V gave up 3 bases and J gave up 3 bases, with 16 bases separating them. CDR1 is SNHLY, CDR2 FYNNEI, per germline. Sequencing input: PBMCs. V and J are TRBV2 and TRBJ2-3; D call uncertain. The source of this sequence is a young man in good health and CMV-seronegative. Written as DNA, the CDR3 is TGTGCCAGCAGTGATATCCCCAGTGAGGTAACAGATACGCAGTATTTT. This gives the protein CASSDIPSEVTDTQYF.